Below, 11 T cell receptor beta chains from the same sample are listed, as sequenced in a study of control samples from healthy donors and cancer patients. Sequenced by immunoSEQ multiplex PCR; TCRdb stores in-frame clones only, minus some. The sample contains 110,000 to 150,000 clones, roughly nine tenths of which appear only once. The sequenced material came from blood. These receptors were taken from a man aged 25-45 years in good health.

In this sample, this clone turned up once. The chain links TRBV5-6 to TRBJ2-7; D might be TRBD1 (5 bases). Trimming left V 4 bases short and J 0 bases short, with 23 bases between. The length of the CDR3 is 18 residues. Germline V gene lookup returns CDR1 SGHDT and CDR2 YYEEEE. CDR3 in amino acids: CASSPTLGQGPSSYEQYF. CDR3 coding DNA: TGTGCCAGCAGCCCGACCCTTGGTCAGGGCCCTTCCTCCTACGAGCAGTACTTC.

This clone was detected only once. The CDR3 DNA follows: TGTGCCAGCACCCTCAGTGGCCCGGGAGGCTATGGCTACACCTTC. Translating gives CASTLSGPGGYGYTF. The chain combines TRBV3-1 (or the pseudogene TRBV3-2) with TRBJ1-2; D is undetermined. Trimming took off 7 bases at V and 4 bases at J, with 19 bases between the two ends. Germline CDR1 LGHDT, CDR2 YNNKEL (reference sequence). The CDR3 has 15 residues.

The chain uses TRBV4-3 and TRBJ2-2; no clear D gene. In germline, CDR1 is LGHNA, CDR2 YSLEER. V lost 2 bases and J lost 5, with 6 bases in between. There are 13 residues in the CDR3. The CDR3 sequence: CASSQFLTGELFF. In DNA form, the CDR3 reads TGCGCCAGCAGCCAATTCTTGACCGGGGAGCTGTTTTTT.

The gene calls are TRBV13 and TRBJ1-3; D may be TRBD1 (5 bases). The V gene's germline CDR1 is PRHDT and CDR2 FYEKMQ (reference sequence). V lost 2 bases and J 1 base, leaving 9 bases between the germline ends. The CDR3 is 15 residues long. CDR3 sequence: CASSLQGSSGNTIYF. The DNA of the CDR3 is TGTGCCAGCAGCTTACAGGGATCTTCTGGAAACACCATATATTTT.

This chain links TRBV19 with TRBJ2-1, with 13 positions matching TRBD2. The ends lost 5 bases at V and 8 bases at J; junction bases unmatched: 12. Germline V gene data show CDR1 as LNHDA and CDR2 as SQIVND (reference sequence). The CDR3 contains 17 residues. For the CDR3, the DNA is TGTGCCAGTAGTCTCCGACTAGCGGGGGGCCTCGTTCATGAGCAGTTCTTC. Translating gives CASSLRLAGGLVHEQFF. The full variable domain, with the rest looked up from reference TRBV19 and TRBJ2-1, is DGGITQSPKYLFRKEGQNVTLSCEQNLNHDAMYWYRQDPGQGLRLIYYSQIVNDFQKGDIAEGYSVSREKKESFPLTVTSAQKNPTAFYLCASSLRLAGGLVHEQFFGPGTRLTVL.

With respect to this clone: The sample contains more than one DNA sequence encoding this CDR3. The rearrangement links TRBV2 to TRBJ2-7; 8 nucleotides match TRBD1. Germline V gene data show CDR1 as SNHLY and CDR2 as FYNNEI. The CDR3 has 15 amino acids. V shed 7 bases and J 0 bases; nucleotides not matched to a gene: 8. CDR3 nucleotide sequence: TGTGCCAGCATCCCGGGACAGGCTAGCTCCTACGAGCAGTACTTC. Protein sequence: CASIPGQASSYEQYF.

This clone was seen once. The chain couples TRBV19 to TRBJ1-5; D possibly corresponds to TRBD1 (5 bases). The V end lost 5 bases, the J end lost 5 bases, and 22 bases lay between the germline ends. The CDR3 contains 17 residues. Germline V gene lookup returns CDR1 LNHDA and CDR2 SQIVND (reference sequence). This CDR3 reads CASSPIPPGAGDQPQHF. In DNA form, the CDR3 reads TGTGCCAGTAGTCCGATTCCGCCCGGGGCTGGAGATCAGCCCCAGCATTTT.

The chain links TRBV12-5 to TRBJ1-4; D ambiguous. V dropped 2 bases and J dropped 8 bases, with 12 bases sitting between them. This CDR3 is built from 14 residues. Per germline, CDR1 LGHNT and CDR2 FRNRAP. CDR3 region: CASGLPLVSEKLFF. CDR3 DNA: TGTGCTAGTGGTTTGCCCCTGGTCTCCGAAAAACTGTTTTTT.

The V call is TRBV7-3, the J call TRBJ2-3; no reliable D call. The ends were cut back, 2 bases at V and 0 bases at J, with 6 bases in the middle. Germline V gives CDR1 SGHTA, CDR2 FQGTGA. This CDR3 contains 14 residues. CDR3: CASSLAASTDTQYF. The CDR3, as DNA: TGTGCCAGCAGCTTAGCAGCTAGCACAGATACGCAGTATTTT.

This clone was counted a few times. V gene TRBV24-1 combines with J gene TRBJ2-2; the match to TRBD2 covers 7 bases. This CDR3 has 17 residues. Germline-derived CDR1 and CDR2 are KGHDR and SFDVKD. With V trimmed by 4 bases and J by 1 base, 8 bases remained unmatched. The CDR3 region is CATSESGAQKNTGELFF. The CDR3 DNA reads as TGTGCCACCAGTGAGAGCGGGGCACAGAAGAACACCGGGGAGCTGTTTTTT.

This rearrangement joins TRBV4-3 to TRBJ2-3; a weak D match, TRBD2 (6 bases). Germline CDR1 is LGHNA and CDR2 is YSLEER. V was shortened by 4 bases and J by 5 bases, with 16 bases between the two germline ends. The CDR3 extends over 15 amino acids. The CDR3 nucleotides are TGCGCCAGCAGCCCGCGGGACGGGGGAAAAGATACGCAGTATTTT. This sequence encodes CASSPRDGGKDTQYF.